The 11 T cell receptor beta chains reported below all come from one sample, sequenced in a study of beta chain features in type 1 diabetes. Study-level findings and limits: Among patients with Type 1 diabetes, TCRB CDR3s were moderately but significantly shorter in every one of the four CD4+ subsets.

The entirety of the isolated RNA underwent reverse transcription, so expressed TCRB transcripts were sequenced. Generated by immunoSEQ multiplex PCR, the TCRdb table keeps only in-frame clones and is missing some. Found here are 25,000 to 30,000 clones, roughly half of them singletons; the top ten hold 0.3%. These TCRs are of unknown antigen specificity. What was sequenced was stem cell memory CD4+ T cells from blood. Receptors originate from a man younger than 45 with type 1 diabetes.

The V call is TRBV29-1, the J call TRBJ2-7, with D perhaps TRBD2 (6 bases). Germline V CDR1 and CDR2: SQVTM, ANQGSEA. The CDR3 spans 13 residues. With 4 bases removed from V and 4 bases from J, the gap between germline ends came to 14 bases. CDR3 sequence reads: CSVAGVSGYEQYF. As DNA, the CDR3 is TGCAGCGTTGCGGGGGTGTCGGGGTACGAGCAGTACTTC.

The rearrangement uses TRBV6-1 and TRBJ1-5; D possibly corresponds to TRBD1 (6 bases). Germline lookup yields CDR1 MNHNS and CDR2 SASEGT. Trimming pared 7 bases from V and 2 bases from J, leaving 12 bases between. The CDR3 extends over 14 amino acids. CDR3 region: CASTRGAGNQPQHF. Here the CDR3 DNA reads TGTGCCAGCACCCGGGGGGCGGGCAATCAGCCCCAGCATTTT.

The chain combines TRBV14 with TRBJ1-1, with 9 bases lining up with TRBD1. V was clipped by 4 bases and J by 0 bases; unmatched bases: 6. Germline loops: CDR1 SGHDN, CDR2 FVKESK. The CDR3 runs 16 residues. The DNA for the CDR3 is TGTGCCAGCAGCCGGGACAGGGCGCTCATGAACACTGAAGCTTTCTTT. Residues: CASSRDRALMNTEAFF.

This chain links TRBV6-6 with TRBJ1-2, with 8 positions matching TRBD1. After removal of 0 bases from V and 4 bases from J, the junction contained 7 bases not matched to a gene. CDR3 length: 16 residues. Germline V CDR1 and CDR2: MNHNY, SVGAGI (reference sequence). The CDR3 spells CASSYSMQGALYGYTF. The CDR3 bases are TGTGCCAGCAGTTACTCGATGCAGGGGGCCCTCTATGGCTACACCTTC.

The sample holds one count of this clone. The rearrangement links TRBV4-1 to TRBJ1-6; no reliable D call. Germline lookup yields CDR1 MGHRA and CDR2 YSYEKL. The CDR3 has 16 residues. Trimming took off 1 base at V and 6 bases at J, with 13 bases between the two ends. The CDR3 spells CASSQGTNEANSPLHF. As DNA, the CDR3 is TGCGCCAGCAGCCAAGGTACCAACGAGGCTAATTCACCCCTCCACTTT.

The sample holds one count of this clone. J is TRBJ2-5 and V is TRBV11-3; 7 bases align to TRBD1. Germline V lookup: CDR1 SGHNT, CDR2 YENEEA. V shed 4 bases and J 0 bases; nucleotides not matched to a gene: 2. The CDR3 runs to 14 residues. The CDR3 DNA is TGTGCCAGCAGCTCGACAGGGCACCAAGAGACCCAGTACTTC. Its protein product is CASSSTGHQETQYF.

The CDR3 bases are TGTGCCAGCAGTGGTTTGGGACAGTACACCGGGGAGCTGTTTTTT. Translating it yields CASSGLGQYTGELFF. V usage is TRBV25-1 and J usage is TRBJ2-2; 7 nucleotides agree with TRBD1. Looked up from germline, CDR1 is MGHDK and CDR2 is SYGVNS. There are 15 residues in the CDR3. V trimming: 4 bases; J trimming: 3 bases; junction bases outside the gene matches: 5.

The chain uses TRBV27 and TRBJ2-7; 8 bases agree with TRBD1. Germline-derived CDR1 and CDR2 are MNHEY and SMNVEV (reference sequence). Trimming at V came to 6 bases and at J to 1 base, leaving 11 bases not matched to a gene. This CDR3 contains 16 residues. CDR3 coding DNA: TGTGCCAGCAGCCCTTCCAAAGGACAGGGTTCCTACGAGCAGTACTTC. Its translation: CASSPSKGQGSYEQYF.

V usage is TRBV29-1 and J usage is TRBJ2-7, with 11 bases aligning to TRBD1. Per germline, CDR1 SQVTM and CDR2 ANQGSEA. V dropped 6 bases and J dropped 4; count of bases not matched to a gene: 8. The CDR3 spans 14 residues. The CDR3 here is CSVAGQGAGYEQYF. CDR3 bases: TGCAGCGTCGCTGGACAGGGGGCTGGATACGAGCAGTACTTC.

This chain uses TRBV5-1 with TRBJ2-3; D might be TRBD1 (6 bases). The CDR3 extends over 15 amino acids. Per germline, CDR1 SGHRS and CDR2 YFSETQ. V was shortened by 10 bases and J by 0 bases, with 18 bases between the two germline ends. The CDR3 loop is CASISAGASTDTQYF. DNA of the CDR3: TGCGCCTCGATTTCGGCAGGGGCTAGCACAGATACGCAGTATTTT. Drawing the rest from reference TRBV5-1 and TRBJ2-3, the complete variable domain is KAGVTQTPRYLIKTRGQQVTLSCSPISGHRSVSWYQQTPGQGLQFLFEYFSETQRNKGNFPGRFSGRQFSNSRSEMNVSTLELGDSALYLCASISAGASTDTQYFGPGTRLTVL.

This clone has a handful of counts. This chain's CDR3 is CASSPGLAGVSTDTQYF. CDR3 nucleotides: TGTGCCAGCAGCCCGGGACTAGCGGGAGTCTCCACAGATACGCAGTATTTT. V gene TRBV5-4 combines with J gene TRBJ2-3; 14 bases match TRBD2. CDR1 is SGHNT, CDR2 YYREEE, per germline (reference sequence). The CDR3 is 17 residues long. Trimming took 4 bases from V and 2 from J; bases not matched to a gene: 6.